These T cell receptor beta chains were read from a single sample in a study of cytomegalovirus exposure and HLA in healthy donors. Using immunoSEQ multiplex PCR, the repertoire was profiled, and TCRdb retains in-frame clones only, with some absent. Of around 180,000 clones in the sample, around 73% were seen once. Sequencing was performed on PBMCs. The receptor source for this set is a man in his sixties in good health and CMV-seronegative. Each CDR3 is given without its conserved first and last residue. The size field is filled for only some rows; it gives once, few, many or a size class.

>TRBV7-9|NA
ASSLLGESSYEQY
>TRBV7-9|NA
ASQGDNQPQH
>TRBV29-1|NA
SVVQGGQETQY
>TRBV14|NA
ASSNRGSLYGYT
>TRBV5-6|NA
ASSWGTSGTGTGELF
>TRBV27|NA
ASSPLAGVDGELF
>TRBV2|few
ASSDLYRPYEQY
>TRBV21-1|NA
ASGQYRTDTQY
>TRBV2|NA
ASRTGTGVESRLYEQY
>TRBV2|NA
ASSDGPGDTQY
>TRBV5-4|NA
ASSLGQGLAGERETQY
>TRBV5-6|NA
ASSPGQGAPDTQY
>TRBV9|NA
ASTLAGTDTQY
>TRBV5-1|NA
ASSLIGQGAVETQY
>TRBV15|once
ATSRAGSSYEQY
>TRBV6-6|NA
ASSSRQGGTEAF
>TRBV27|NA
ASSFSSGGINYGYT
>TRBV5-8|few
ASSLGSTGFDSNQPQH
>TRBV9|NA
ASSVGDFSYNEQF
>TRBV7-9|NA
ASSLKGVEKLF
>TRBV7-2|NA
ASSLVAGGREQY
>TRBV11-2|few
ASSLYGGLDYEQY
>TRBV10-3|NA
AIRNPLAGGNEQF
>TRBV25-1|NA
ASSESGPGGLETQY
>TRBV2|few
ASRGLQGANTEAF
>TRBV10-1|NA
ASSRRGTGELF
>TRBV6-5|NA
ASIPQAPMNTEAF
>TRBV19|NA
ASSMGTGAYEQY
>TRBV5-8|NA
ASSSGLAGYEQY
>TRBV19|NA
ASSRDRKEKVF
>TRBV13|NA
AVLGGPDNEQF
>TRBV29-1|NA
SVVGGPNYGYT
>TRBV28|NA
ASSLSHLTGELF
>TRBV6-7|few
ASSRGQGGQETQY
>TRBV19|NA
ASSEGQGVAYEQY
>TRBV5-4|NA
ASSFGTGGAGSMETQY
>TRBV7-3|few
ASSPSTGSYNEQF
>TRBV6-5|NA
ASSYDQGTGSEAF
>TRBV27|NA
ASSLLGQGSNEQF
>TRBV28|few
ASSPDEGASEAF
>TRBV11-1|NA
ASSQGGSHEQY
>TRBV28|NA
ASSLVRGNQPQH